This paragraph covers one TCR beta chain sequence. Antigen specificity is unknown. The PCR had 60 Vbeta and 13 Jbeta primers. The data were produced by immunoSEQ multiplex PCR, yet TCRdb's version contains in-frame clones alone and is incomplete. The sample records some 80,000 clones, around 77% being singletons. CDR3 length: 15 amino acids. CDR1 SGHRS and CDR2 YFSETQ come from the germline V gene. V lost 4 bases, J lost 2 bases, and 16 bases lay in between. These data are taken from a study of cytomegalovirus exposure and HLA in healthy donors. Overall study findings and caveats: A later analysis reported that several of the most significant clusters appeared to be linked to common viral pathogens, among them Epstein-Barr virus. According to a later analysis, donors in an Asian-associated ancestry cluster reportedly had fewer N-insertions than the approximately 730-donor mean.

This TCR came from a man aged 45 to 65 in good health and CMV-seronegative. The sample taken for sequencing was PBMCs. The chain has TRBV5-1 and TRBJ2-7; a possible D gene is TRBD2 (7 bases). CDR3 DNA sequence: TGCGCCAGCAGCGGGGGGGCCGCTTTACCCTACGAGCAGTACTTC. Encoded protein: CASSGGAALPYEQYF.